This TCR beta chain is from a study of T cell responses to AZD1222 COVID-19 vaccine. On this clone: What it binds is unknown.

Study-wide results and limits: Donors were chiefly white British, with a greater number of females, and clonal diversity was perhaps underestimated.

The method was immunoSEQ multiplex PCR; TCRdb's version includes in-frame clones alone and lacks a portion of them. Altogether roughly 70,000 clones are present, 89% being singletons, with the ten largest covering about a tenth. This CDR3 contains 12 residues. Per the germline V gene, CDR1 is KGHSH and CDR2 is LQKENI. V dropped 5 bases and J dropped 8; count of bases not matched to a gene: 4. This clonotype was obtained from an adult who received the AZD1222 COVID-19 vaccine. The sample here was peripheral blood, taken 28 days after the second AZD1222 dose. V gene TRBV18 combines with J gene TRBJ1-2, with TRBD1 matching over 8 bases. The CDR3 coding sequence is TGTGCCAGCTCAGAGACAGGGGACGGCTACACCTTC. It codes for CASSETGDGYTF.